The 27 T cell receptor beta chains reported below all come from one sample, sequenced in a study of patients and donors after allogeneic stem cell transplantation. One entry per CDR3 protein, called by TCRdb with MiXCR from the RT-PCR reads. Seen here are just under 20,000 distinct CDR3 sequences, roughly 5% observed once, and the top ten hold around 37%. The specimen sequenced was blood, either unsorted or a sorted T cell fraction (not recorded which). The receptor source for this set is a human donor who was either an allogeneic HSCT recipient or a stem cell or donor lymphocyte infusion donor (not recorded which). It is not recorded whose cells these are; they may come from a transplant donor.

This clonotype was counted a few times. The CDR3 coding sequence is TGTGCCACCAGTGATCGATGTTACAGGGGAGGTAACACTGAAGCTTTCTTT. Translating gives CATSDRCYRGGNTEAFF. The chain carries TRBV24-1 and TRBJ1-1; 7 bases line up with TRBD1. CDR1 is KGHDR, CDR2 SFDVKD, per germline. This CDR3 has 17 amino acids. The V gene end was trimmed by 3 bases and the J gene end by 2 bases; junction bases not matched to a gene: 11.

This clonotype was seen many times. V and J are TRBV15 and TRBJ1-5; maybe TRBD1 (6 bases). Germline V gene data show CDR1 as LNHNV and CDR2 as YYDKDF (reference sequence). The CDR3 has 17 residues. Trimming cost V 0 bases and J 5 bases, with 17 bases left between them. CDR3 amino acids: CATSRDRSWQGYQPQHF. Written as DNA, the CDR3 is TGTGCCACCAGCAGAGATAGAAGTTGGCAGGGGTATCAGCCCCAGCATTTT. Supplemented by reference TRBV15 and TRBJ1-5, the full variable domain reads DAMVIQNPRYQVTQFGKPVTLSCSQTLNHNVMYWYQQKSSQAPKLLFHYYDKDFNNEADTPDNFQSRRPNTSFCFLDIRSPGLGDTAMYLCATSRDRSWQGYQPQHFGDGTRLSIL.

The CDR3 DNA is TGTGCCAGCAGCCGAGAGAGACCGACGTATCCCTACGAGCAGTACTTC. This encodes CASSRERPTYPYEQYF. The rearrangement links TRBV3-1 to TRBJ2-7; D call uncertain. Germline CDR1 is LGHDT and CDR2 is YNNKEL (reference sequence). The CDR3 spans 16 residues. Trimming stripped 4 bases from V and 2 bases from J, with 18 bases between.

The sample holds many counts of this clonotype. The chain is built from TRBV7-9 and TRBJ2-7; D is uncertain. Germline values: CDR1 SEHNR, CDR2 FQNEAQ (reference sequence). CDR3 length equals 11 residues. Between the trimmed V and J ends, which lost 3 bases and 6 bases, there was a span of 6 bases. The CDR3 coding sequence is TGTGCCAGCAGCTTCGGACGCGAGCAGTACTTC. Residues: CASSFGREQYF.

This clonotype was recorded many times. The chain recombines TRBV5-1 with TRBJ1-1, with unresolved D. The CDR3 contains 14 residues. Per the germline V gene, CDR1 is SGHRS and CDR2 is YFSETQ. V was cut by 0 bases and J by 5 bases, with 11 bases left in between. CDR3 DNA sequence: TGCGCCAGCAGCTTGGGGGTTCAAGGAACTGAAGCTTTCTTT. This translates into CASSLGVQGTEAFF. The whole variable domain, remainder taken from reference TRBV5-1 and TRBJ1-1, is KAGVTQTPRYLIKTRGQQVTLSCSPISGHRSVSWYQQTPGQGLQFLFEYFSETQRNKGNFPGRFSGRQFSNSRSEMNVSTLELGDSALYLCASSLGVQGTEAFFGQGTRLTVV.

This clonotype showed up many times. This chain joins TRBV19 and TRBJ1-1; possible D gene TRBD1, 5 bases. CDR1 and CDR2 from the germline V gene are LNHDA and SQIVND (reference sequence). The CDR3 length is 14 residues. Trimming pared 6 bases from V and 0 bases from J, leaving 11 bases between. The CDR3 here is CASSRGVVNTEAFF. The DNA of the CDR3 is TGTGCCAGTAGCCGGGGGGTCGTGAACACTGAAGCTTTCTTT.

In this sample, this clonotype turned up many times. V is TRBV28 and J is TRBJ2-1; D unclear. V was shortened by 10 bases and J by 5 bases, with 18 bases between the two germline ends. This CDR3 is built from 14 residues. Germline V gene data show CDR1 as MDHEN and CDR2 as SYDVKM. CDR3 region: CAIKSERWDNEQFF. As DNA, the CDR3 is TGTGCCATAAAATCGGAGAGGTGGGACAATGAGCAGTTCTTC.

This clonotype has at least ten counts. The gene calls are TRBV9 and TRBJ2-7; 14 bases map to TRBD2. With V trimmed by 8 bases and J by 1 base, 11 bases remained unmatched. This CDR3 comprises 17 residues. CDR1 is SGDLS, CDR2 YYNGEE, per germline. In DNA form, the CDR3 reads TGTGCCAGGATGACTAGCGGGAGGGCATTAAGGTCCTACGAGCAGTACTTC. It specifies CARMTSGRALRSYEQYF.

This rearrangement joins TRBV10-1 to TRBJ1-4, with 7 positions matching TRBD1. The CDR3 loop spans 15 amino acids. The V segment lost 0 bases and the J segment 8 bases; nucleotides outside the gene matches: 6. Germline V lookup: CDR1 WNHNN, CDR2 SYGVQD (reference sequence). The CDR3 nucleotides read TGCGCCAGCAGTGAGTCGGGACAGTGGGGAGAAAAACTGTTTTTT. Translated: CASSESGQWGEKLFF.

This clonotype was counted at least ten times. This chain joins TRBV11-3 and TRBJ2-7; TRBD2 agrees at 8 bases. Germline values: CDR1 SGHNT, CDR2 YENEEA. V lost 5 bases to trimming and J lost 3 bases; unmatched junction nucleotides: 12. The CDR3 runs to 16 residues. CDR3 nucleotide sequence: TGTGCCAGCAGCATTGATGGATTAGCGGGGATCTACGAGCAGTACTTC. As protein: CASSIDGLAGIYEQYF.

The DNA of the CDR3 is TGTGCCAGCTCACCAGCAGGACAGGGAATGTCTGAGCAGTACTTC. This encodes CASSPAGQGMSEQYF. The rearrangement links TRBV18 to TRBJ2-7, with 8 bases lining up with TRBD1. The V and J ends lost 2 bases and 7 bases, in that order; junction bases with no gene match: 10. CDR3 length: 15 residues. In germline, CDR1 is KGHSH, CDR2 LQKENI.

At least ten counts were recorded for this clonotype. V and J are TRBV10-3 and TRBJ1-1, with D maybe TRBD1 (6 bases). CDR1 ENHRY and CDR2 SYGVKD come from the germline V gene. This CDR3 spans 14 amino acids. V was clipped by 8 bases and J by 2 bases, with 15 bases between them. The CDR3 DNA reads as TGTGCCATCGCGCGGACAGCCGACAACACTGAAGCTTTCTTT. It yields the protein CAIARTADNTEAFF.

The chain joins TRBV3-1 to TRBJ1-2, with 7 positions matching TRBD1. CDR3 size: 15 residues. From germline, CDR1 is LGHDT and CDR2 YNNKEL (reference sequence). Unmatched junction bases numbered 8, after V lost 0 bases and J lost 7 bases. The DNA of the CDR3 is TGTGCCAGCAGCCAAGATCGGGGAAACAGGGGTGGCTACACCTTC. Translated, it gives CASSQDRGNRGGYTF.

This clonotype was found many times. The V call is TRBV7-9, the J call TRBJ1-5, with D tentatively TRBD1 (6 bases). V lost 2 bases, J lost 2 bases, and 10 bases lay in between. CDR1 is SEHNR and CDR2 is FQNEAQ in the germline V gene (reference sequence). The CDR3 totals 15 residues. The CDR3 here is CASSLTGYGNQPQHF. For the CDR3, the DNA is TGTGCCAGCAGCTTAACAGGGTATGGCAATCAGCCCCAGCATTTT.

This clonotype was observed at least ten times. This chain joins TRBV20-1 and TRBJ1-2, with TRBD1 as a possible D gene (6 bases). Germline loops: CDR1 DFQATT, CDR2 SNEGSKA (reference sequence). Trimming cost V 3 bases and J 8 bases, with 10 bases left between them. The CDR3 is 11 amino acids. The CDR3 is CSASYRDGYTF. Here the CDR3 DNA reads TGCAGTGCTAGCTACAGGGACGGCTACACCTTC.

This clonotype was counted at least ten times. The chain is built from TRBV5-1 and TRBJ2-7; TRBD2 might be the D (5 bases). The CDR3 is 14 residues long. The germline V gene has CDR1 SGHRS and CDR2 YFSETQ. V lost 0 bases and J lost 3, with 10 bases in between. The CDR3 reads CASSLEGSVYEQYF. In nucleotides, the CDR3 is TGCGCCAGCAGCTTGGAAGGGAGTGTCTACGAGCAGTACTTC.

This clonotype occurred many times. The CDR3 loop reads CSIQGAATGELFF. The CDR3 DNA reads as TGCAGTATACAGGGGGCGGCCACCGGGGAGCTGTTTTTT. J is TRBJ2-2 and V is TRBV20-1, with TRBD1 matching 9 bases. Losses at the gene ends were 8 bases for V and 4 bases for J; bases not matched to a gene: 5. The CDR3 has 13 residues. Germline V gene sequence: CDR1 DFQATT, CDR2 SNEGSKA (reference sequence).

This clonotype occurred a few times. The V gene is TRBV6-2 or TRBV6-3, the J gene TRBJ2-5, with 7 bases fitting TRBD1. This CDR3 is built from 14 residues. Germline V gene sequence: CDR1 MNHEY, CDR2 SVGEGT. V shed 5 bases, J shed 0 bases, and the junction held 3 bases outside the gene matches. The CDR3 DNA follows: TGTGCCAGCAGTGACAGGGATTACCAAGAGACCCAGTACTTC. Translating gives CASSDRDYQETQYF.

The gene calls are TRBV5-8 and TRBJ1-5; a weak D match, TRBD1 (6 bases). The CDR3 sequence is 15 residues long. Germline V CDR1 and CDR2: SGHTS, YDEGEE. Trimming shortened V by 9 bases and J by 3 bases, and 19 bases separated the two germline ends. CDR3 sequence: CATKPRGGANQPQHF. The CDR3 nucleotides read TGTGCCACCAAACCCCGGGGGGGGGCCAATCAGCCCCAGCATTTT.

This clonotype was observed many times. The chain carries TRBV25-1 and TRBJ1-6; the D is unclear. Trimming shortened V by 5 bases and J by 6 bases, and 17 bases separated the two germline ends. The CDR3 sequence is 16 residues long. Germline CDR1 MGHDK, CDR2 SYGVNS. Here the CDR3 DNA reads TGTGCCAGCAGTAACGACCGGGGTGCGCGTAATTCACCCCTCCACTTT. It specifies CASSNDRGARNSPLHF. Using reference TRBV25-1 and TRBJ1-6 for the parts outside the CDR3, the full variable domain is EADIYQTPRYLVIGTGKKITLECSQTMGHDKMYWYQQDPGMELHLIHYSYGVNSTEKGDLSSESTVSRIRTEHFPLTLESARPSHTSQYLCASSNDRGARNSPLHFGNGTRLTVT.

This clonotype occurred many times. The chain recombines TRBV6-5 with TRBJ1-4, with unresolved D. Trimming cost V 3 bases and J 7 bases, with 12 bases left between them. The CDR3 contains 14 residues. The germline V gene has CDR1 MNHEY and CDR2 SVGAGI. The CDR3 loop reads CASSYYGRGEKLFF. DNA for the CDR3: TGTGCCAGCAGTTATTACGGCCGGGGTGAAAAACTGTTTTTT.

This clonotype was recorded many times. The genes are TRBV28 and TRBJ1-5; D call uncertain. The germline V and J ends were trimmed by 5 bases and 2 bases, with 13 bases remaining between them. The V gene's germline CDR1 is MDHEN and CDR2 SYDVKM. This CDR3 has 15 residues. CDR3 amino acids: CASSSPGYGNQPQHF. CDR3 in DNA: TGTGCCAGCAGTAGTCCGGGGTATGGCAATCAGCCCCAGCATTTT.

This clonotype was counted only a few times. The chain joins TRBV18 to TRBJ1-1, with 7 nucleotides matching TRBD1. From germline, CDR1 is KGHSH and CDR2 LQKENI. CDR3 length: 16 residues. The trim removed 5 bases at V and 1 base at J, leaving 10 bases unmatched. This CDR3 is CASSAGTDRRNTEAFF. The CDR3 DNA reads as TGTGCCAGCTCAGCCGGGACAGATAGAAGGAACACTGAAGCTTTCTTT.

This clonotype came up many times. The chain recombines TRBV7-9 with TRBJ2-7; 10 nucleotides align to TRBD1. Germline V gene data show CDR1 as SEHNR and CDR2 as FQNEAQ (reference sequence). There are 15 residues in the CDR3. V shed 5 bases and J 7 bases; nucleotides not matched to a gene: 11. This chain's CDR3 is CASSPPGTGVPEQYF. The CDR3 coding sequence is TGTGCCAGCAGCCCGCCCGGGACAGGGGTTCCGGAGCAGTACTTC.

This clonotype was found many times. This rearrangement joins TRBV25-1 to TRBJ2-7; 7 positions match TRBD1. From germline, CDR1 is MGHDK and CDR2 SYGVNS. The CDR3 covers 14 residues. After removal of 5 bases from V and 0 bases from J, the junction contained 4 bases not matched to a gene. The CDR3: CASSRTGSSYEQYF. The CDR3 DNA sequence: TGTGCCAGCAGTAGGACAGGTAGCTCCTACGAGCAGTACTTC.

This chain connects TRBV28 to TRBJ2-3, with 11 bases matching TRBD2. With 5 bases clipped from V and 8 bases from J, the junction kept 6 bases outside the gene matches. CDR3 length equals 14 residues. Germline V gives CDR1 MDHEN, CDR2 SYDVKM. CDR3 DNA: TGTGCCAGCAGTCTACTAGCGGGAGTTGGTACGCAGTATTTT. Its translation: CASSLLAGVGTQYF. Based on the CDR3 plus reference TRBV28 and TRBJ2-3, the full variable domain is DVKVTQSSRYLVKRTGEKVFLECVQDMDHENMFWYRQDPGLGLRLIYFSYDVKMKEKGDIPEGYSVSREKKERFSLILESASTNQTSMYLCASSLLAGVGTQYFGPGTRLTVL.

The table lists this clonotype with many counts. The chain joins TRBV11-2 to TRBJ1-1; possibly TRBD1 for D (5 bases). Per the germline V gene, CDR1 is SGHAT and CDR2 is FQNNGV. This CDR3 is 14 amino acids long. V lost 3 bases to trimming and J lost 1 base, with 9 bases between them. The CDR3 DNA reads as TGTGCCAGCAGCTTCAGGGAGGAGAACACTGAAGCTTTCTTT. This encodes CASSFREENTEAFF.